This entry concerns a single T cell receptor (beta chain). The data stem from a study of blood T cells in healthy people across ages. Isolation per sample recovered at least 6 million PBMCs. It was with a sample-barcoded 5' primer and a J-beta primer mix that a second PCR of roughly 7 to 12 cycles was run. Every cDNA molecule bore a tag from a template-switch adaptor containing 12 random nucleotides. TCRdb ran MiXCR on the 5' RACE reads and lists one entry per CDR3 protein. This sample has 550,000 to 700,000 distinct CDR3 sequences, with roughly 28% found just once. This clonotype originated in an older woman in good health. Material for sequencing was blood.

CDR3: CSAPRQGNYGYTF. CDR3 nucleotide sequence: TGCAGTGCTCCCAGACAGGGGAATTACGGCTACACCTTC. The chain couples TRBV20-1 to TRBJ1-2; TRBD1 matches 8 bases. Unmatched junction bases numbered 10, after V lost 5 bases and J lost 8 bases. The CDR3 is 13 residues long. CDR1 is DFQATT and CDR2 is SNEGSKA in the germline V gene (reference sequence).